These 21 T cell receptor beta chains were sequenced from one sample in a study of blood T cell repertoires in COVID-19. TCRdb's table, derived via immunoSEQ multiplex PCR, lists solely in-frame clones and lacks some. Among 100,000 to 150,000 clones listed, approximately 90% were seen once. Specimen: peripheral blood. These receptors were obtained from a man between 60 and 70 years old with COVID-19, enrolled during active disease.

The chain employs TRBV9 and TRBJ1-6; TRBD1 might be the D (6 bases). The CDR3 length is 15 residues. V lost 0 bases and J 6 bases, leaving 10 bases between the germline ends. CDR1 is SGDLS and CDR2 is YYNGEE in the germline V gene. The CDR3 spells CASSVGQGSNSPLHF. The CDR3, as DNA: TGTGCCAGCAGCGTAGGGCAGGGGAGTAATTCACCCCTCCACTTT.

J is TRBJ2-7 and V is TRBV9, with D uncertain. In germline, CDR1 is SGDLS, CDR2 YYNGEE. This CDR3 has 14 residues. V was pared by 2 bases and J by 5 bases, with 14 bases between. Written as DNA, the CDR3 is TGTGCCAGCAGCGTGCGTCCTCTTCCGGACGAGCAGTACTTC. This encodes CASSVRPLPDEQYF. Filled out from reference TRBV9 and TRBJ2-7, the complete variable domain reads DSGVTQTPKHLITATGQRVTLRCSPRSGDLSVYWYQQSLDQGLQFLIQYYNGEERAKGNILERFSAQQFPDLHSELNLSSLELGDSALYFCASSVRPLPDEQYFGPGTRLTVT.

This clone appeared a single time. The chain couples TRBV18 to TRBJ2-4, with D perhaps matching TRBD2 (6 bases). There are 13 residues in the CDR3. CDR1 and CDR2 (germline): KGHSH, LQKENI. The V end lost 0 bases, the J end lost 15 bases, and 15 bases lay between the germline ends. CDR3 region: CASSPPGLHPGYF. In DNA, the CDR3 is TGTGCCAGCTCACCACCGGGACTCCACCCAGGGTACTTC.

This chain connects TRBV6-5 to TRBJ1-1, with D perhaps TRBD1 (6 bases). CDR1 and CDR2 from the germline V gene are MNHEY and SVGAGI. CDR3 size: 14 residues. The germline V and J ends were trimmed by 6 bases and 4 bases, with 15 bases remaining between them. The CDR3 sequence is CASRKRTESTEAFF. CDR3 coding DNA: TGTGCCAGCAGAAAGCGGACAGAATCCACTGAAGCTTTCTTT.

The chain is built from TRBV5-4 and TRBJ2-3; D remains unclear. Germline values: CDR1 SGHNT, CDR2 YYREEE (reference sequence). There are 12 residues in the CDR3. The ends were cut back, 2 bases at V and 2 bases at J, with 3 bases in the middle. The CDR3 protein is CASSLLTDTQYF. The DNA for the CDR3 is TGTGCCAGCAGCTTACTCACAGATACGCAGTATTTT.

The CDR3 loop reads CASTSTRGTFF. The CDR3 DNA is TGTGCCAGCACTAGCACCCGGGGTACGTTTTTT. The chain carries TRBV28 and TRBJ2-2; D may be TRBD2 (5 bases). The CDR3 covers 11 residues. Trimming took off 7 bases at V and 16 bases at J, with 16 bases between the two ends. CDR1 and CDR2 (germline): MDHEN, SYDVKM.

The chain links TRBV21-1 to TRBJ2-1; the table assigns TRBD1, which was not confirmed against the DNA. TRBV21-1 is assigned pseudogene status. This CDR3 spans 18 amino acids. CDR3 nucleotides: TGTGCCAGCAGGGGGACAGGGGGCCTCTTAGACATCTACAATGAGCAGTTCTTC. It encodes CASRGTGGLLDIYNEQFF.

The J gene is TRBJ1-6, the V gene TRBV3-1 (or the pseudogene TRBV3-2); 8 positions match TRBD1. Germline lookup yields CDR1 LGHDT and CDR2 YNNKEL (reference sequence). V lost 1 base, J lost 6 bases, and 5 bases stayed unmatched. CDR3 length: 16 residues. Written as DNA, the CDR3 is TGTGCCAGCAGCCAAGGACAGGGGAGACTTAATTCACCCCTCCACTTT. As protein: CASSQGQGRLNSPLHF.

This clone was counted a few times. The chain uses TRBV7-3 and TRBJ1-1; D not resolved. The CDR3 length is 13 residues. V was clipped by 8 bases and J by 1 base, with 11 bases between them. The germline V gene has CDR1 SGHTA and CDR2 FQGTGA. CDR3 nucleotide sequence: TGTGCCAGCCGAACTCAACCGAACACTGAAGCTTTCTTT. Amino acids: CASRTQPNTEAFF.

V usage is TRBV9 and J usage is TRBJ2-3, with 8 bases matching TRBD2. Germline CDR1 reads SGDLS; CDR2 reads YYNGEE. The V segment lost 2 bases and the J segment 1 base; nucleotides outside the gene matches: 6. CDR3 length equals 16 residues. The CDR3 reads CASSVRSGEGTDTQYF. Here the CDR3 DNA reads TGTGCCAGCAGCGTTCGTAGCGGGGAGGGCACAGATACGCAGTATTTT.

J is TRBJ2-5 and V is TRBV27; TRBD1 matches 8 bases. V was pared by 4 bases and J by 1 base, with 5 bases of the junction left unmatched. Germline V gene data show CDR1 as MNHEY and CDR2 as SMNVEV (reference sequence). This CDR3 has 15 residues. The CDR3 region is CASSSDRVRQETQYF. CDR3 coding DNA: TGTGCCAGCAGTTCGGACAGGGTGCGCCAAGAGACCCAGTACTTC.

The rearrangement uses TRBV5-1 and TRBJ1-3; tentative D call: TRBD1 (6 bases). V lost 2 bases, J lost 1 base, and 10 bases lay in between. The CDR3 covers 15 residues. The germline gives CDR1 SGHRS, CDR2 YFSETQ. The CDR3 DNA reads TGCGCCAGCAGCTTAACAGGGCTTTCTGGAAACACCATATATTTT. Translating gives CASSLTGLSGNTIYF.

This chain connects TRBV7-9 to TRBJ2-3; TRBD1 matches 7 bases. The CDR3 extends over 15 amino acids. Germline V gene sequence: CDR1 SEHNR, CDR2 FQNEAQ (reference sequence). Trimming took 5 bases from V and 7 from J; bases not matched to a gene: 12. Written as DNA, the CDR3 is TGTGCCAGCAGCCAGGGACAGACAATTCAAAATACGCAGTATTTT. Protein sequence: CASSQGQTIQNTQYF. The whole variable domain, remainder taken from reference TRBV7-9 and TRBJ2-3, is DTGVSQNPRHKITKRGQNVTFRCDPISEHNRLYWYRQTLGQGPEFLTYFQNEAQLEKSRLLSDRFSAERPKGSFSTLEIQRTEQGDSAMYLCASSQGQTIQNTQYFGPGTRLTVL.

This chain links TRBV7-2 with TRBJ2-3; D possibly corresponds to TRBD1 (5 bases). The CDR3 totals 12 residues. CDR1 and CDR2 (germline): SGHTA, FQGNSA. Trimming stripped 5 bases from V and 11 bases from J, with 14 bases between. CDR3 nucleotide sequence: TGTGCCAGCAGCCCGCTGGGGCCTAAGCAGTATTTT. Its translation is CASSPLGPKQYF. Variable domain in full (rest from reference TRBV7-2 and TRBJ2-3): GAGVSQSPSNKVTEKGKDVELRCDPISGHTALYWYRQSLGQGLEFLIYFQGNSAPDKSGLPSDRFSAERTGGSVSTLTIQRTQQEDSAVYLCASSPLGPKQYFGPGTRLTVL.

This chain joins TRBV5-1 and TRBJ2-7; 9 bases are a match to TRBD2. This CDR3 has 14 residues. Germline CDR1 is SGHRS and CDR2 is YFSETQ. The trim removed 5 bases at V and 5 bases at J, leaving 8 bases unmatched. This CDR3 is CASRSETSGNEQYF. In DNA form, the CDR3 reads TGCGCCAGCAGGTCGGAGACTAGCGGCAACGAGCAGTACTTC.

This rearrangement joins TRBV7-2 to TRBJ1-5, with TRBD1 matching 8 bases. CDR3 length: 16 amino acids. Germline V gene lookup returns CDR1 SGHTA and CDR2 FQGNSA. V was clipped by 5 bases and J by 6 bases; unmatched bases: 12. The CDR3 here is CASSRVPDRVSQPQHF. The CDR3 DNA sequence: TGTGCCAGCAGCAGAGTTCCGGACAGGGTTTCTCAGCCCCAGCATTTT.

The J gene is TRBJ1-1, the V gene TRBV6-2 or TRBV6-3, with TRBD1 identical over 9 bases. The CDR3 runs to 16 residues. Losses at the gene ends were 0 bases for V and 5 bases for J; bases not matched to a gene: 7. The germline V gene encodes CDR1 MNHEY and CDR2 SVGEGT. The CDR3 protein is CASSYSPGQGLTEAFF. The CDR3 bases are TGTGCCAGCAGTTACTCTCCGGGACAGGGATTGACTGAAGCTTTCTTT.

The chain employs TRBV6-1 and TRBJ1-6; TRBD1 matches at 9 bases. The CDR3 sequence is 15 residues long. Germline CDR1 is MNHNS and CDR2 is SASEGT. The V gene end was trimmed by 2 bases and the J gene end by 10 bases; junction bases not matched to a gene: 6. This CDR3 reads CASSEIAGQGSPLHF. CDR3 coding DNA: TGTGCCAGCAGTGAAATTGCCGGACAGGGGTCACCCCTCCACTTT.

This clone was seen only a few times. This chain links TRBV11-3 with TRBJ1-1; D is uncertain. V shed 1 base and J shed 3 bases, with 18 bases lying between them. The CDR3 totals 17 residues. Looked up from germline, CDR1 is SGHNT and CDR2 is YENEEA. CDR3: CASSLGGFDKNHTEAFF. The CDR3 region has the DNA TGTGCCAGCAGCTTAGGAGGTTTTGATAAGAATCACACTGAAGCTTTCTTT.

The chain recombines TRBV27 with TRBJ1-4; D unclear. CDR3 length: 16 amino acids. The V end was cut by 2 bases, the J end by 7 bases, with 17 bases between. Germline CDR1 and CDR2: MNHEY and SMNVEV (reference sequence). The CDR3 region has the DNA TGTGCCAGCAGTTTACCGCGAGAGTCCGGAGGTGAAAAACTGTTTTTT. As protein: CASSLPRESGGEKLFF.

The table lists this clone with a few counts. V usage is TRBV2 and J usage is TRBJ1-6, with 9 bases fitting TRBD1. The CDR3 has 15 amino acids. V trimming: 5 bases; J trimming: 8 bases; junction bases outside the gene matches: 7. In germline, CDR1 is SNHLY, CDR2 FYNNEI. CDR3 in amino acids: CASSPLTGGDSPLHF. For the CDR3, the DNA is TGTGCCAGCAGTCCCTTGACAGGGGGTGATTCACCCCTCCACTTT.